This T cell receptor (beta chain) appears in the sequencing data of a study of blood T cell repertoires in COVID-19 (dated by TCRdb to the early 2020s). Study-level background: Samples covering the acute and convalescent phases of COVID-19 were provided by collaborators in the United States, Italy and Spain. Samples came from the ongoing ImmuneRACE study (first 160 participants) plus 1,254 subjects from 6 global collaborators. Nearly every sample came with metadata listing a de-identified subject ID, COVID-19 status, age in years and sex. The prospective study material was composed of cDNA or gDNA derived from T cells, B-cell-depleted T cells, or PBMCs. Subjects who had been exposed to COVID-19, were actively infected with it, or had recovered from it provided the deeply sampled blood TCRbeta repertoires that made up the dataset. Where available, HLA class I and class II types were taken from metadata supplied by the sample provider and were not determined by assay-based typing. The repertoires were released in a freely available public database intended as a resource for research on the immune response to SARS-CoV-2. General study outcomes and caveats: Clinical and demographic metadata were provided uncurated, with the amount varying by source and participant.

TCRbeta CDR3 regions were amplified from genomic DNA by means of the immunoSEQ Assay, a bias-controlled multiplex PCR. For the original study's pipeline: Nucleated cell counts per sample were estimated from amplification of reference gene primers within the assay. To quantify the absolute abundance of each unique TCRbeta CDR3 rearrangement, sequence reads were collapsed and filtered. Productive Simpson clonality was computed per sample as the square root of Simpson's diversity index over productive rearrangements. TCRdb limited this immuneACCESS table to in-frame rearrangements with V and J called. A share of clones is missing; checked studies link under half to unresolved V genes, and the rest is unexplained. V and J calls and clone size come straight from that table; D and trimming were deduced from the DNA. The table for this sample lists roughly 500,000 clones; roughly nine tenths of them were counted only once. The leading ten clones occupy around 0.95% of the sample.

Worth noting for this clone: The antigen it binds to is not known. Base qualities are not at hand, and no much larger clone is one base apart.

At one collaborating source in Seattle, patients were enrolled during active infection and were followed longitudinally through the course of disease. Whole blood was collected in K2EDTA tubes by collaborating institutions according to the institutions' own protocols. For TCRbeta analysis, collaborators shipped samples in one of three forms: frozen whole blood, isolated PBMCs, or DNA extracted from either of those sample types. The germline V gene (reference sequence) specifies SGHKS as CDR1 and YYEKEE as CDR2. The CDR3 holds 14 amino acids from the cysteine to the phenylalanine. Only the CDR3 DNA stays, 42 bases, in frame from base 1. Trimming removed 4 bases from V and 9 bases from J, leaving 16 bases between the germline ends.

Sequences were obtained from peripheral blood. The TCR originated in a man aged 18 to 30 with COVID-19, enrolled during active disease. The rearrangement joined TRBV5-5 to TRBJ2-2; perhaps TRBD2 is the D gene, with 7 bases matching. The DNA sequence is TGTGCCAGCAGCGGGGGCGGGAGTTTCAGGGAGCTGTTTTTT. It translates to CASSGGGSFRELFF. Here the CDR3 is joined to the reference TRBV5-5 and TRBJ2-2 genes, and the full variable domain is: DAGVTQSPTHLIKTRGQQVTLRCSPISGHKSVSWYQQVLGQGPQFIFQYYEKEERGRGNFPDRFSARQFPNYSSELNVNALLLGDSALYLCASSGGGSFRELFFGEGSRLTVL.